The 16 T cell receptor beta chains below were found in one sample sequenced in a study of CD8+CD57+ T cells in acquired aplastic anemia. Those patients picked for sequencing had displayed CD8+CD57+ cell expansion on flow cytometry. Genomic DNA was employed as the template in profiling TCR beta VDJ and CDR3. TCRdb independently ran MiXCR on the reads; one entry per CDR3 protein. Of 270,000 or so distinct CDR3 sequences listed, roughly 82% are singletons. Sequenced material: sorted CD4+, CD8+, or CD8+CD57+ T cells (not recorded which) from PBMCs. All receptors come from a human donor with aplastic anemia.

CDR3 amino acids: CAINTPSGEQINEKLFF. The CDR3 bases are TGTGCCATCAACACGCCTTCAGGAGAACAAATTAATGAAAAACTGTTTTTT. The J gene is TRBJ1-4, the V gene TRBV6-2 or TRBV6-3, with D uncertain. CDR3 length: 17 residues. Trimming shortened V by 10 bases and J by 4 bases, and 25 bases separated the two germline ends. CDR1 and CDR2 from the germline V gene are MNHEY and SVGEGT.

The J gene is TRBJ2-7, the V gene TRBV12-3 or TRBV12-4, with a possible D match to TRBD1 (6 bases). This CDR3 spans 15 amino acids. The V end was cut by 6 bases, the J end by 3 bases, with 18 bases between. The CDR3 DNA is TGTGCCAGCAGCGTAGATCGCCAGGGGTACTACGAGCAGTACTTC. As protein: CASSVDRQGYYEQYF.

The chain links TRBV20-1 to TRBJ2-7; D perhaps matches TRBD1 (6 bases). The germline CDR1 and CDR2 sequences are DFQATT and SNEGSKA (reference sequence). Trimming took 3 bases from V and 3 from J, leaving 15 bases between them. This CDR3 comprises 14 residues. CDR3: CSARTDRDYYEQYF. The CDR3 coding sequence is TGCAGTGCTAGGACGGACAGAGACTACTACGAGCAGTACTTC.

With regard to this clonotype: Its ends do not fully match the called genes, so a read error is possible. The V and J genes are TRBV9 and TRBJ2-5; D may be TRBD2 (5 bases). This CDR3 comprises 14 residues. The germline V gene encodes CDR1 SGDLS and CDR2 YYNGEE. In DNA form, the CDR3 reads TGTGCCACCAGCGGAGGCAGAGAGCCAGAGACCCAGGACTTC. Its protein product is CATSGGREPETQDF.

To note about this clonotype: The conserved phenylalanine or tryptophan normally closing the CDR3 is absent here, so this likely arose from a read error. CDR3 in DNA: TGTGCCAGCAGTTTAATTGTACATGAAGCTTTCATT. Amino acids: CASSLIVHEAFI. This chain joins TRBV9 and TRBJ1-1, with D unresolved. Germline lookup yields CDR1 SGDLS and CDR2 YYNGEE. V gave up 5 bases and J gave up 7 bases, with 12 bases separating them. The CDR3 length is 12 residues.

The chain carries TRBV4-3 and TRBJ2-1, with D possibly matching TRBD1 (6 bases). The V and J ends lost 4 bases and 7 bases respectively, with 17 bases between them. CDR1 and CDR2 (germline): LGHNA, YSLEER. The length of the CDR3 is 15 residues. CDR3 sequence: CASSLRDTGTNEQFF. In nucleotides, the CDR3 is TGCGCCAGCAGCCTCAGGGACACGGGAACAAATGAGCAGTTCTTC.

This chain joins TRBV7-8 and TRBJ1-2; no firm D call. Germline V gene data show CDR1 as SGHVS and CDR2 as FQNEAQ. This CDR3 is built from 16 residues. V lost 2 bases and J 10 bases, leaving 23 bases between the germline ends. The CDR3 bases are TGTGCCAGCAGCTTACCGGAAGGTCCCGATACGCAGTACTACACCTTC. This translates into CASSLPEGPDTQYYTF.

The chain recombines TRBV24-1 with TRBJ2-3; no firm D call. The CDR3 totals 15 residues. V lost 6 bases to trimming and J lost 2 bases, with 14 bases between them. Looked up from germline, CDR1 is KGHDR and CDR2 is SFDVKD. DNA of the CDR3: TGTGCCACCAGTCTACACGGCTCATCCACAGATACGCAGTATTTT. As protein: CATSLHGSSTDTQYF.

Concerning this clonotype itself: Because the CDR3's place on the DNA is in doubt, the DNA is left out and the CDR3 is given as listed by TCRdb. J is TRBJ2-3 and V is TRBV7-2; the listed D gene, TRBD1, was not tested against the DNA. Including both end residues, the CDR3 is 13 amino acids long. The germline gives CDR1 SGHTA, CDR2 FQGNSA. This chain's CDR3 is CASGFGGGAKPYF.

Points on this clonotype: No conserved phenylalanine or tryptophan is present at the end of the CDR3, so a read error is the likely explanation. Because the CDR3's place on the DNA is in doubt, the DNA is left out and the CDR3 is given as listed by TCRdb. The gene calls are TRBV24-1 and TRBJ2-1; no check of the table's D call, TRBD1, against the DNA was made. The CDR3 adds up to 13 amino acids, both ends counted. Germline loops: CDR1 KGHDR, CDR2 SFDVKD. The CDR3 sequence: CATSYLSTAEQVL.

This clonotype was seen only once. The V call is TRBV7-8, the J call TRBJ2-7; D is unresolved. The germline CDR1 and CDR2 sequences are SGHVS and FQNEAQ. V lost 3 bases and J 1 base, leaving 22 bases between the germline ends. The CDR3 covers 18 residues. CDR3 bases: TGTGCCAGCAGCTTGCCACCAGACGCGACATCCCTTTCCTACGAGCAGTACGTC. Protein product: CASSLPPDATSLSYEQYV.

The rearrangement links TRBV7-9 to TRBJ1-1; a weak D match, TRBD1 (5 bases). V dropped 5 bases and J dropped 13 bases, with 26 bases sitting between them. The CDR3 sequence is 15 residues long. From germline, CDR1 is SEHNR and CDR2 FQNEAQ (reference sequence). The DNA of the CDR3 is TGTGCCAGCAGCCCTACAGGAGGGATGATGACTGATGGTTTCTTT. Translation gives CASSPTGGMMTDGFF.

On this clonotype: The limits of the CDR3 on the DNA are not certain, so only TCRdb's listed CDR3 is given. The J gene is TRBJ2-7, the V gene TRBV7-9; the D segment call TRBD1 is taken from the table without a DNA check. The CDR3 spans 15 residues, counting both ends. Germline CDR1 SEHNR, CDR2 FQNEAQ (reference sequence). This CDR3 is CASSLVPGELFFEYV.

CDR3 amino acids: CASSLREGYTDTQYF. CDR3 coding DNA: TGTGCCAGCAGCTTACGGGAGGGCTACACAGATACGCAGTATTTT. V is TRBV7-2 and J is TRBJ2-3; 8 bases map to TRBD2. V lost 2 bases and J lost 2; bases outside the gene matches: 3. This CDR3 spans 15 amino acids. Germline-derived CDR1 and CDR2 are SGHTA and FQGNSA.

At least ten counts were recorded for this clonotype. The rearrangement uses TRBV30 and TRBJ2-2; D is uncertain. CDR1 is GTSNPN, CDR2 SVGIG, per germline (reference sequence). The V gene lost 5 bases and the J gene lost 2 bases, with 6 bases spanning the gap. CDR3 length: 12 amino acids. The CDR3 DNA sequence: TGTGCCTGGCTTCTAAACACCGGGGAGCTGTTTTTT. As protein: CAWLLNTGELFF.

This clonotype was seen only once. Because it lacks the conserved phenylalanine or tryptophan at the end, this CDR3 is likely a read error. No DNA is shown, since the ends of the CDR3 on it are uncertain; the CDR3 is the one TCRdb lists. The gene calls are TRBV7-8 and TRBJ2-3. Inclusive of both ends, the CDR3 amounts to 13 amino acids. Germline V CDR1 and CDR2: SGHVS, FQNEAQ. The CDR3 is CASSEAGRHTTHY.